The clone carrying this T cell receptor beta chain was found many times. Specified time point: newly diagnosed GD, antithyroid drugs for less than 3 months. Isolated PBMC RNA provided the starting material for the TCR library. V dropped 7 bases and J dropped 8; count of bases not matched to a gene: 13. Germline assignment: CDR1 SNHLY and CDR2 FYNNEI. The length of the CDR3 is 15 residues. Combining iRepertoire HTBI primers with Arm-PCR of CDR3 regions, the authors built TCR beta libraries. TCRdb recomputed calls from the multiplex PCR reads with MiXCR, one row per CDR3 protein. The data show approximately 400,000 distinct CDR3 sequences, over 9.5% seen once. The data derive from a study of regulatory T cells in long-lasting Graves disease. These same records also appear under a second study, on T cells in Graves' hyperthyroidism and ophthalmopathy.

The J gene is TRBJ2-1, the V gene TRBV2; 8 bases fit TRBD1. The clonotype originates from a woman between 18 and 29 years old with Graves disease. The input for sequencing was peripheral blood mononuclear cells (PBMCs), taken at new diagnosis, from a patient treated with antithyroid drugs. The CDR3 is CASILQGGVVDEQFF. The DNA of the CDR3 is TGTGCCAGCATCCTACAGGGGGGAGTTGTCGATGAGCAGTTCTTC.